Following are 16 T cell receptor beta chains from one sample sequenced in a study of CD8 T cells in Susac syndrome (dated by TCRdb to about 2019). Library preparation used the immunoSEQ multiplex PCR assay. RNA was extracted with the RNeasy kit and about 0.5 to 1 ug was reverse transcribed using random hexamers. TCRdb ran its own pipeline on the public reads, namely fastp trimming at Q25 and MiXCR clone calling, and kept in-frame beta chains. Rows with a matching CDR3 protein are joined into one entry that keeps the most common DNA and genes. The sample table shows about 100,000 distinct CDR3 sequences, and about 95% are seen once. 0.3% to 0.35% of the sample rests with the top ten. Sequencing was performed on CD8+ T cells from PBMCs. All receptors come from a human donor with Susac syndrome.

The rearrangement joins TRBV12-5 to TRBJ2-2; D gene uncertain. This CDR3 has 16 residues. Trimming shortened V by 0 bases and J by 0 bases, and 8 bases separated the two germline ends. Germline CDR1 and CDR2: LGHNT and FRNRAP. This CDR3 reads CASGLVLTANTGELFF. The CDR3 DNA reads TGTGCTAGTGGTTTGGTACTCACCGCGAACACCGGGGAGCTGTTTTTT.

In its sample, this clonotype was seen once. The chain combines TRBV7-9 with TRBJ2-1; D is possibly TRBD1 (6 bases). The germline V and J ends were trimmed by 1 base and 13 bases, with 11 bases remaining between them. There are 12 residues in the CDR3. From germline, CDR1 is SEHNR and CDR2 FQNEAQ (reference sequence). This CDR3 is CASSLVRGSQFF. The CDR3 nucleotides are TGTGCCAGCAGCTTAGTCAGGGGCTCCCAGTTCTTC.

This rearrangement joins TRBV29-1 to TRBJ2-7, with a weak D call TRBD2 (5 bases). The germline V gene encodes CDR1 SQVTM and CDR2 ANQGSEA. This CDR3 is 15 amino acids long. Deletions cut 1 base from V and 3 bases from J, with 16 bases between. CDR3 in amino acids: CSVEVTLGGFYEQYF. The CDR3 DNA sequence: TGCAGCGTTGAAGTAACACTAGGCGGTTTCTACGAGCAGTACTTC.

This clonotype was counted once. The V and J genes are TRBV20-1 and TRBJ2-3; 9 bases line up with TRBD2. Germline assignment: CDR1 DFQATT and CDR2 SNEGSKA (reference sequence). Trimming took 3 bases from V and 3 from J; bases not matched to a gene: 10. This CDR3 has 16 amino acids. This CDR3 reads CSASDYSGGRTDTQYF. In nucleotides, the CDR3 is TGCAGTGCTAGCGACTATAGCGGGGGCAGGACAGATACGCAGTATTTT.

This chain's CDR3 is CASSMDRVGEAFF. In DNA, the CDR3 is TGTGCCAGCAGCATGGACAGGGTCGGCGAAGCTTTCTTT. The chain uses TRBV14 and TRBJ1-1, with 8 bases aligning to TRBD1. The CDR3 loop spans 13 amino acids. Trimming at V came to 5 bases and at J to 8 bases, leaving 7 bases not matched to a gene. Germline lookup yields CDR1 SGHDN and CDR2 FVKESK.

This clonotype was recorded once. This rearrangement joins TRBV20-1 to TRBJ2-4, with D possibly matching TRBD2 (5 bases). The CDR3 sequence is 17 residues long. Trimming left V 2 bases short and J 0 bases short, with 17 bases between. Germline CDR1 is DFQATT and CDR2 is SNEGSKA (reference sequence). The CDR3 loop reads CSARSSRAALAKNIQYF. As DNA, the CDR3 is TGCAGTGCTAGATCCTCGAGGGCAGCCCTAGCCAAAAACATTCAGTACTTC.

This chain joins TRBV5-1 and TRBJ1-2; TRBD1 matches 9 bases. J was trimmed by 7 bases and V by 7 bases; bases with no gene match: 14. CDR1 is SGHRS, CDR2 YFSETQ, per germline. This CDR3 contains 15 residues. DNA for the CDR3: TGCGCCAGCGGCCCCACGTCTGGACAGGGGTTTGGCTACACCTTC. This codes for CASGPTSGQGFGYTF.

The CDR3 protein is CSATGLAGEVSEQYF. CDR3 in DNA: TGCAGTGCAACGGGACTAGCGGGAGAGGTTAGCGAGCAGTACTTC. This chain links TRBV20-1 with TRBJ2-7, with 14 positions matching TRBD2. V gave up 6 bases and J gave up 6 bases; unmatched junction bases: 10. The CDR3 loop spans 15 amino acids. Per the germline V gene, CDR1 is DFQATT and CDR2 is SNEGSKA (reference sequence).

The chain combines TRBV29-1 with TRBJ1-3, with D unclear. The CDR3 covers 12 residues. The V and J ends lost 7 bases and 3 bases respectively, with 10 bases between them. Germline lookup yields CDR1 SQVTM and CDR2 ANQGSEA. The CDR3 DNA sequence: TGCAGCGGGGAGGACCTTGGAAACACCATATATTTT. This sequence encodes CSGEDLGNTIYF.

The V and J genes are TRBV29-1 and TRBJ1-1; tentative D call: TRBD1 (6 bases). This CDR3 is 15 amino acids long. The ends were cut back, 4 bases at V and 4 bases at J, with 19 bases in the middle. Germline V gene lookup returns CDR1 SQVTM and CDR2 ANQGSEA. DNA for the CDR3: TGCAGCGTTGCGGTCCTTGGCGAAGGGGGCACTGAAGCTTTCTTT. Translating it yields CSVAVLGEGGTEAFF.

V is TRBV3-1 and J is TRBJ2-7; the D is unclear. V was clipped by 4 bases and J by 0 bases, with 7 bases between them. Germline V CDR1 and CDR2: LGHDT, YNNKEL (reference sequence). This CDR3 contains 13 residues. CDR3 bases: TGTGCCAGCAGCCTCGATCTCTCCTACGAGCAGTACTTC. Its translation is CASSLDLSYEQYF.

This sequence joins TRBV25-1 and TRBJ1-2, with 7 bases matching TRBD1. This CDR3 has 14 amino acids. Germline values: CDR1 MGHDK, CDR2 SYGVNS. V gave up 4 bases and J gave up 4 bases; unmatched junction bases: 6. In DNA, the CDR3 is TGTGCCAGCAGTGCTTCCGGGACAGCCTATGGCTACACCTTC. It encodes CASSASGTAYGYTF.

This chain links TRBV4-1 with TRBJ1-5, with D hard to call. CDR3 length equals 14 residues. V dropped 1 base and J dropped 6 bases, with 10 bases sitting between them. The V gene's germline CDR1 is MGHRA and CDR2 YSYEKL. This CDR3 reads CASSQAPGGQPQHF. The DNA for the CDR3 is TGCGCCAGCAGCCAAGCCCCGGGAGGTCAGCCCCAGCATTTT.

The chain employs TRBV5-1 and TRBJ2-1; tentative D call: TRBD2 (6 bases). V lost 1 base and J 2 bases, leaving 13 bases between the germline ends. The CDR3 totals 16 residues. Germline CDR1 reads SGHRS; CDR2 reads YFSETQ. CDR3 residues: CASSLTPGEAYNEQFF. The DNA for the CDR3 is TGCGCCAGCAGCTTGACCCCGGGAGAAGCCTACAATGAGCAGTTCTTC.

The chain links TRBV7-9 to TRBJ2-2; no clear D gene. V was shortened by 2 bases and J by 5 bases, with 6 bases between the two germline ends. This CDR3 comprises 13 residues. CDR1 and CDR2 (germline): SEHNR, FQNEAQ (reference sequence). In DNA form, the CDR3 reads TGTGCCAGCAGCTTACTTCCGACCGGGGAGCTGTTTTTT. This encodes CASSLLPTGELFF.

The chain joins TRBV29-1 to TRBJ2-3; 7 bases align to TRBD1. Germline loops: CDR1 SQVTM, CDR2 ANQGSEA. The junction had 5 bases not matched to a gene; V was cut back by 4 bases and J by 1 base. The CDR3 is 14 residues long. The CDR3 spells CSVAQGSGTDTQYF. CDR3 nucleotide sequence: TGCAGCGTTGCACAGGGGTCTGGCACAGATACGCAGTATTTT.